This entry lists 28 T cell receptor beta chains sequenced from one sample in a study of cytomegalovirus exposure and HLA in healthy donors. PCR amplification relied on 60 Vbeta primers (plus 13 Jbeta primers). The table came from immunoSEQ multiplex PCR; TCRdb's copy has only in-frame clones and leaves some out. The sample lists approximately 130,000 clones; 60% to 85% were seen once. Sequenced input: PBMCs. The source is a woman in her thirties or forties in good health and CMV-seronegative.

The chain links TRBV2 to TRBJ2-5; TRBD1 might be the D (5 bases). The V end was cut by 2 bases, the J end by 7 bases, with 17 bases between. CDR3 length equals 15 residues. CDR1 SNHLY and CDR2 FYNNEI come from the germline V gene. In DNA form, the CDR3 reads TGTGCCAGCAGTGAAATTCAGGGCCTAGGCGGGACCCAGTACTTC. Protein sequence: CASSEIQGLGGTQYF.

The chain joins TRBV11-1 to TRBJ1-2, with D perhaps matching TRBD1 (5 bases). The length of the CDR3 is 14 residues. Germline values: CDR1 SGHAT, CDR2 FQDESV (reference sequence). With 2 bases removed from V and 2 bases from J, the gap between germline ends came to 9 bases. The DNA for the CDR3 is TGTGCCAGCAGCTTATCCACAGGAAACTATGGCTACACCTTC. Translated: CASSLSTGNYGYTF.

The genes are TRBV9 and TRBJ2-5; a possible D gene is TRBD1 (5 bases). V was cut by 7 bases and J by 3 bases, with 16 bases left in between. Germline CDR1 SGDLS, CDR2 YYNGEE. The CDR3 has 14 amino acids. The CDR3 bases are TGTGCCAGCCTGCAGGTGGGGCCAGAAGAGACCCAGTACTTC. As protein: CASLQVGPEETQYF. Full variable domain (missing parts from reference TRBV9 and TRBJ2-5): DSGVTQTPKHLITATGQRVTLRCSPRSGDLSVYWYQQSLDQGLQFLIQYYNGEERAKGNILERFSAQQFPDLHSELNLSSLELGDSALYFCASLQVGPEETQYFGPGTRLLVL.

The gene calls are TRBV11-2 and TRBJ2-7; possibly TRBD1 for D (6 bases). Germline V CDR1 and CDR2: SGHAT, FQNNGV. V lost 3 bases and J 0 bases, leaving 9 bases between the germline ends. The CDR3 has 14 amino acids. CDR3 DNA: TGTGCCAGCAGCTTTGGGGACAACTCCTACGAGCAGTACTTC. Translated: CASSFGDNSYEQYF.

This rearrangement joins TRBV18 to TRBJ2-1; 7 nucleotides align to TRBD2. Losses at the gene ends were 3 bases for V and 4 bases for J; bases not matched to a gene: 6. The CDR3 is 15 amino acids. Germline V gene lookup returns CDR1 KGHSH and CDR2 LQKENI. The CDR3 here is CASSPRSGDYNEQFF. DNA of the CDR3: TGTGCCAGCTCACCGCGGAGCGGGGATTACAATGAGCAGTTCTTC.

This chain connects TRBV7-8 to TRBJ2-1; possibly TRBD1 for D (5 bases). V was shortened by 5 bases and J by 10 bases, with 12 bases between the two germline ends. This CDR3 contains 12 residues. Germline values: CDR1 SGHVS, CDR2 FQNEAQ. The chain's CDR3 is CASSPITGEQFF. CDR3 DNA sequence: TGTGCCAGCAGCCCAATCACAGGAGAGCAGTTCTTC.

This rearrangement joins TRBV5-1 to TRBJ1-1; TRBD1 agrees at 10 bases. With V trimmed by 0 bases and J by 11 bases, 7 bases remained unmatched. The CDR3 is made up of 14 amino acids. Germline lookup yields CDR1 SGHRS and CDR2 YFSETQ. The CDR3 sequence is CASSLGSGTGVAFF. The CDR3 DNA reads TGCGCCAGCAGCTTGGGATCCGGGACAGGGGTGGCTTTCTTT.

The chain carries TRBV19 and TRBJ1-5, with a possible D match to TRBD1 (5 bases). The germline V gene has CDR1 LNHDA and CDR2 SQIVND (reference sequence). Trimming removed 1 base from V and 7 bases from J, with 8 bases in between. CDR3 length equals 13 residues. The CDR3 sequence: CASSIGGAQPQHF. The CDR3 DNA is TGTGCCAGTAGTATAGGGGGCGCCCAGCCCCAGCATTTT.

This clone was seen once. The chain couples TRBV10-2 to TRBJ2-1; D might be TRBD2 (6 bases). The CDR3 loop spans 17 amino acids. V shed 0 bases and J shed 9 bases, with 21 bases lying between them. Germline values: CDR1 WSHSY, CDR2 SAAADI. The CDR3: CASSESSGLDVRGEQFF. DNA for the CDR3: TGCGCCAGCAGTGAGTCTTCGGGATTAGACGTGCGGGGTGAGCAGTTCTTC.

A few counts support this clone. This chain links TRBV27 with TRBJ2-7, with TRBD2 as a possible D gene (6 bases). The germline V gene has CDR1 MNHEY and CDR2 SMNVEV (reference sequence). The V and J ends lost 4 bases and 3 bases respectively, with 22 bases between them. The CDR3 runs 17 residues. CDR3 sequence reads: CASSSRTTTGTIYEQYF. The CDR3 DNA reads TGTGCCAGCAGTTCGAGGACTACAACGGGAACTATCTACGAGCAGTACTTC.

The CDR3 spells CASSQASGQGTYEQYF. The CDR3 DNA reads as TGCGCCAGCAGCCAAGCGTCGGGACAGGGGACCTACGAGCAGTACTTC. This chain joins TRBV4-3 and TRBJ2-7, with TRBD1 matching 10 bases. The CDR3 is 16 amino acids. Germline V gene data show CDR1 as LGHNA and CDR2 as YSLEER. The junction had 5 bases not matched to a gene; V was cut back by 1 base and J by 2 bases.

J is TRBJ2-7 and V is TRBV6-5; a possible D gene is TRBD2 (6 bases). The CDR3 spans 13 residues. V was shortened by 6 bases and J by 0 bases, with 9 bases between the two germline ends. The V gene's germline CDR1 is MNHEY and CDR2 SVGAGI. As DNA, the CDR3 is TGTGCCAGCAGGAGGGACTCCTCCTACGAGCAGTACTTC. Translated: CASRRDSSYEQYF.

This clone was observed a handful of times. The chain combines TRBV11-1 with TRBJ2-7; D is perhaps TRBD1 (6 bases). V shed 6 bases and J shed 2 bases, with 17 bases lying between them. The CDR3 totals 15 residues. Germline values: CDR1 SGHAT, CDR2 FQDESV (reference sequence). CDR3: CASSPLGAETYEQYF. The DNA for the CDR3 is TGTGCCAGCAGTCCCCTGGGGGCAGAAACCTACGAGCAGTACTTC.

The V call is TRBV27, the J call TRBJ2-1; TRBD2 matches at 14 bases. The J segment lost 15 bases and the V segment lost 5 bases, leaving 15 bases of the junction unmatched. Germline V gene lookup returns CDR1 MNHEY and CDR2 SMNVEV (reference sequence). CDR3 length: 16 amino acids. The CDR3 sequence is CASSPHSGLAGVDVFF. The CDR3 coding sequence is TGTGCCAGCAGTCCGCACTCGGGACTAGCGGGAGTAGATGTGTTCTTC.

CDR3 loop: CASRGDTLYEQYF. CDR3 nucleotide sequence: TGTGCCAGCAGAGGGGATACCCTATACGAGCAGTACTTC. The gene calls are TRBV6-6 and TRBJ2-7; a weak D match, TRBD1 (5 bases). Looked up from germline, CDR1 is MNHNY and CDR2 is SVGAGI (reference sequence). Between the trimmed V and J ends, which lost 6 bases and 4 bases, there was a span of 13 bases. The CDR3 runs 13 residues.

CDR3 coding DNA: TGTGCCAGCACCGACAGGGGGAGATCAGATACGCAGTATTTT. Translating gives CASTDRGRSDTQYF. V is TRBV6-1 and J is TRBJ2-3, with 9 positions matching TRBD1. Germline V gene lookup returns CDR1 MNHNS and CDR2 SASEGT. This CDR3 region has 14 residues. The V and J ends lost 7 bases and 4 bases, in that order; junction bases with no gene match: 6.

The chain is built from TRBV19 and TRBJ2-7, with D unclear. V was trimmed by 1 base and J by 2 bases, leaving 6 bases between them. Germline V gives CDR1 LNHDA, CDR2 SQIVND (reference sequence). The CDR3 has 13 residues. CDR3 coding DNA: TGTGCCAGTAGTATAGGTCCCGCCTACGAGCAGTACTTC. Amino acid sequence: CASSIGPAYEQYF. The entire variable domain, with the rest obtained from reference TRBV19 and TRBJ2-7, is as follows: DGGITQSPKYLFRKEGQNVTLSCEQNLNHDAMYWYRQDPGQGLRLIYYSQIVNDFQKGDIAEGYSVSREKKESFPLTVTSAQKNPTAFYLCASSIGPAYEQYFGPGTRLTVT.

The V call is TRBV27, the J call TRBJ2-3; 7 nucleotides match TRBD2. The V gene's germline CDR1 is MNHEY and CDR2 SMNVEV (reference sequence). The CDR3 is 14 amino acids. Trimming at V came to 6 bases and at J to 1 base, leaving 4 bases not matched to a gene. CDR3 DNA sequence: TGTGCCAGCAGGTGGGCGGGGGGCACAGATACGCAGTATTTT. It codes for CASRWAGGTDTQYF.

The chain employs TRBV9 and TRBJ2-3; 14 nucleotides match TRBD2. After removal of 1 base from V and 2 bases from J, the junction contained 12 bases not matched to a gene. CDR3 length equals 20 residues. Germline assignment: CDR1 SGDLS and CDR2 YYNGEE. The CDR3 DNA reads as TGTGCCAGCAGCGTATCTACTCGTACGACTAGCGGGAGGGTCACAGATACGCAGTATTTT. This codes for CASSVSTRTTSGRVTDTQYF.

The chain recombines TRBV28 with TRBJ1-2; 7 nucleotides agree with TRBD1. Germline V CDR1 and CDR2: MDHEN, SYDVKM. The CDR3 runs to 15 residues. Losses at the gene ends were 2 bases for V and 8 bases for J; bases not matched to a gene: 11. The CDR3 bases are TGTGCCAGCAGTTTAGCCGACAGGGCCGAGAAGGGCTACACCTTC. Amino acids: CASSLADRAEKGYTF.

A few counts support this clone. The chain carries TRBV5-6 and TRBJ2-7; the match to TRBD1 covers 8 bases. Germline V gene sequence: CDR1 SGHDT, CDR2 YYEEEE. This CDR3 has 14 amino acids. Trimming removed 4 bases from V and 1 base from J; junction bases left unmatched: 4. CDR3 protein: CASSIGQGSYEQYF. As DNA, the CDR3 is TGTGCCAGCAGCATTGGACAGGGTTCCTACGAGCAGTACTTC.

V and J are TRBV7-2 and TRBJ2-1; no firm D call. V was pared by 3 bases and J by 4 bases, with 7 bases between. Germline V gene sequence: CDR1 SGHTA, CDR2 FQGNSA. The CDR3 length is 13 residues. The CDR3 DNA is TGTGCCAGCAGCTTGAACTCTTACAATGAGCAGTTCTTC. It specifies CASSLNSYNEQFF.

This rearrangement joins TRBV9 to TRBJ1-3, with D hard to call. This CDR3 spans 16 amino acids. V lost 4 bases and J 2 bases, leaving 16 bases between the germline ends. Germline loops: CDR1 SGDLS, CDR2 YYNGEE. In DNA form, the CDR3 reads TGTGCCAGCAGCCCGCGCCCAGCGGGGACTGGAAACACCATATATTTT. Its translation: CASSPRPAGTGNTIYF.

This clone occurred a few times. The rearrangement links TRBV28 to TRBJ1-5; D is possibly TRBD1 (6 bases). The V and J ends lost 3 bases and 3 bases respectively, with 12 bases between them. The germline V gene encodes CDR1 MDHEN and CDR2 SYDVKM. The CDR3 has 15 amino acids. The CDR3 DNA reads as TGTGCCAGCAGTTTCCAGGGGTGGGACAATCAGCCCCAGCATTTT. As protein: CASSFQGWDNQPQHF.

CDR3: CASSLLALTYEQYF. CDR3 DNA: TGTGCCAGCAGTTTACTAGCGCTCACCTACGAGCAGTACTTC. V is TRBV28 and J is TRBJ2-7; the D gene is possibly TRBD2 (6 bases). CDR1 is MDHEN, CDR2 SYDVKM, per germline. V was pared by 2 bases and J by 2 bases, with 10 bases between. There are 14 residues in the CDR3.

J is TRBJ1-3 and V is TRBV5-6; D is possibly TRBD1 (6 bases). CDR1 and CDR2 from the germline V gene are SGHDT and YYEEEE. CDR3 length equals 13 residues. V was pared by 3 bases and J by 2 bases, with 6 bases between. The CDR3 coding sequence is TGTGCCAGCAGCTGGGACACTGGAAACACCATATATTTT. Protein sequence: CASSWDTGNTIYF.

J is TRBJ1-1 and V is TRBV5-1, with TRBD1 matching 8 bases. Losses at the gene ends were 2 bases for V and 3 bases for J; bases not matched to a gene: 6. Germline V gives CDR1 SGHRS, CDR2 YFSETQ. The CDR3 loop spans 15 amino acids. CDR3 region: CASSFGQGADTEAFF. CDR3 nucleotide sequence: TGCGCCAGCAGCTTTGGGCAGGGGGCGGACACTGAAGCTTTCTTT.

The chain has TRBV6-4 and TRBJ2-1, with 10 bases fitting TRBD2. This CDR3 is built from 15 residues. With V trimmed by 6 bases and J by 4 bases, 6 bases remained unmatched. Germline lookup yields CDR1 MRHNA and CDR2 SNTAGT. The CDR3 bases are TGTGCCAGCAGCCCTAGCGGGAGTTCTTACAATGAGCAGTTCTTC. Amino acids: CASSPSGSSYNEQFF.